The 30 T cell receptor beta chains given below trace back to one sample, sequenced in a study of STAT5B mutations in CD4+ large granular lymphocyte leukemia (dated by TCRdb to between 2022 and 2023). The library was made by the immunoSEQ multiplex PCR assay. TCRdb re-hosts the immuneACCESS table, in-frame sequences only. Its copies lack some clones; in the studies checked, an unresolved V gene accounts for under half of them, and the cause for the rest is not known. Within this sample are 23,000 or so clones, with 74% of them counted one time only. The ten largest account for about 9.8% of the sample. The sequencing input was CD4+ T cells from blood buffy coats. Source of these receptors: a human donor in good health.

The chain is built from TRBV27 and TRBJ2-7; the D gene is possibly TRBD2 (6 bases). In germline, CDR1 is MNHEY, CDR2 SMNVEV (reference sequence). This CDR3 has 14 residues. Trimming pared 2 bases from V and 4 bases from J, leaving 12 bases between. The CDR3 DNA reads as TGTGCCAGCAGTTTAACCGGGAGACGGTACGAGCAGTACTTC. Translated: CASSLTGRRYEQYF.

The chain uses TRBV7-2 and TRBJ2-7; weak D call: TRBD2 (7 bases). The V gene lost 2 bases and the J gene lost 5 bases, with 13 bases spanning the gap. This CDR3 spans 14 amino acids. CDR1 and CDR2 from the germline V gene are SGHTA and FQGNSA. The DNA of the CDR3 is TGTGCCAGCAGCTTAACGGGGGGCGTGAACGAGCAGTACGTC. Translating it yields CASSLTGGVNEQYV.

This rearrangement joins TRBV4-1 to TRBJ1-1; TRBD1 aligns across 8 bases. The CDR3 runs to 13 residues. In germline, CDR1 is MGHRA, CDR2 YSYEKL. With V trimmed by 0 bases and J by 10 bases, 4 bases remained unmatched. Here the CDR3 DNA reads TGCGCCAGCAGCCAAGAAGGGGACAGGAGAGCTTTCTTT. As protein: CASSQEGDRRAFF.

This rearrangement joins TRBV11-3 to TRBJ2-1, with 16 bases fitting TRBD2. The CDR3 runs to 16 residues. J gave up 10 bases and V 5 bases, and 8 bases lay outside the gene matches. Germline V gene sequence: CDR1 SGHNT, CDR2 YENEEA. This CDR3 is CASSPGTSGGAAEQFF. CDR3 bases: TGTGCCAGCAGCCCCGGGACTAGCGGGGGGGCCGCGGAGCAGTTCTTC.

The chain uses TRBV6-5 and TRBJ2-1; the D call may be TRBD1 or TRBD2 (5 bases each). CDR3 length equals 13 residues. V dropped 5 bases and J dropped 4 bases, with 9 bases sitting between them. Germline V CDR1 and CDR2: MNHEY, SVGAGI. The CDR3 spells CASSQGRYNEQFF. The DNA for the CDR3 is TGTGCCAGCAGTCAGGGACGTTACAATGAGCAGTTCTTC.

The chain carries TRBV4-3 and TRBJ2-3; possibly TRBD1 or TRBD2 for D (5 bases each). The V gene lost 4 bases and the J gene lost 5 bases, with 19 bases spanning the gap. The CDR3 covers 16 residues. Germline V CDR1 and CDR2: LGHNA, YSLEER. The CDR3 loop is CASSRVLGGGGDTQYF. The DNA of the CDR3 is TGCGCCAGCAGCCGAGTACTTGGGGGTGGAGGAGATACGCAGTATTTT.

A few counts support this clone. This rearrangement joins TRBV5-1 to TRBJ1-6; 10 bases are shared with TRBD1. CDR1 is SGHRS and CDR2 is YFSETQ in the germline V gene. Trimming cost V 3 bases and J 8 bases; bases outside gene matches: 5. There are 15 residues in the CDR3. In DNA, the CDR3 is TGCGCCAGCAGCTCGACAGGGGGCGCCGATTCACCCCTCCACTTT. Encoded protein: CASSSTGGADSPLHF.

The J gene is TRBJ1-5, the V gene TRBV5-8; TRBD1 matches 9 bases. V dropped 4 bases and J dropped 6; count of bases not matched to a gene: 8. Germline values: CDR1 SGHTS, CDR2 YDEGEE. The CDR3 length is 15 residues. Here the CDR3 reads CASSLGTGFSQPQHF. DNA of the CDR3: TGTGCCAGCAGCCTCGGGACAGGGTTCAGTCAGCCCCAGCATTTT.

This rearrangement joins TRBV7-9 to TRBJ1-4, with 9 bases matching TRBD1. This CDR3 region has 16 residues. V shed 5 bases, J shed 7 bases, and the junction held 11 bases outside the gene matches. Germline V gene sequence: CDR1 SEHNR, CDR2 FQNEAQ (reference sequence). The CDR3: CASSVTGTGRGEKLFF. In DNA, the CDR3 is TGTGCCAGCAGCGTTACCGGGACAGGGAGGGGTGAAAAACTGTTTTTT.

V and J are TRBV5-4 and TRBJ2-7, with 9 bases that match TRBD2. Germline V gene sequence: CDR1 SGHNT, CDR2 YYREEE (reference sequence). V was pared by 4 bases and J by 3 bases, with 8 bases of the junction left unmatched. The CDR3 is 15 amino acids. In DNA, the CDR3 is TGTGCCAGCAGCCAAGGTGGTAGCGGGAGCTACGAGCAGTACTTC. Translating it yields CASSQGGSGSYEQYF.

This rearrangement joins TRBV6-1 to TRBJ2-1, with 7 bases that match TRBD2. V shed 0 bases, J shed 5 bases, and the junction held 10 bases outside the gene matches. The V gene's germline CDR1 is MNHNS and CDR2 SASEGT. This CDR3 is built from 17 residues. CDR3 residues: CASSEAIGAGRNNEQFF. The CDR3 DNA reads as TGTGCCAGCAGTGAAGCGATAGGAGCGGGACGTAACAATGAGCAGTTCTTC.

The V gene is TRBV28, the J gene TRBJ1-6; D is unresolved. The germline V gene has CDR1 MDHEN and CDR2 SYDVKM. This CDR3 contains 14 residues. Deletions cut 6 bases from V and 15 bases from J, with 21 bases between. The CDR3 sequence is CASRLATPTSDLHF. The CDR3 DNA follows: TGTGCCAGCAGGCTGGCGACCCCAACATCAGACCTCCACTTT.

This chain uses TRBV5-5 with TRBJ1-6; D uncertain. Germline V CDR1 and CDR2: SGHKS, YYEKEE (reference sequence). V was shortened by 2 bases and J by 10 bases, with 13 bases between the two germline ends. The CDR3 contains 14 residues. The CDR3 DNA reads as TGTGCCAGCAGCTTCGCAGTAGGAGAATCACCCCTCCACTTT. It encodes CASSFAVGESPLHF.

This clone has a single count. The CDR3 coding sequence is TGTGCCAGCAGCCAAGGGACTAGCACAGATACGCAGTATTTT. It specifies CASSQGTSTDTQYF. The rearrangement joins TRBV9 to TRBJ2-3; D is possibly TRBD2 (6 bases). This CDR3 spans 14 amino acids. The germline V and J ends were trimmed by 4 bases and 0 bases, with 9 bases remaining between them. The V gene's germline CDR1 is SGDLS and CDR2 YYNGEE.

Comments on this clone: One end of the junction varies from germline; a read error may be responsible. The chain couples TRBV7-9 to TRBJ2-3, with a tentative D call TRBD2 (6 bases). CDR1 and CDR2 from the germline V gene are SEHNR and FQNEAQ (reference sequence). The CDR3 has 12 residues. CDR3 region: CASSRPGTSQYF. In DNA form, the CDR3 reads TGCGCCAGCAGCCGCCCCGGGACTTCACAGTATTTT. The full variable domain, with the rest looked up from reference TRBV7-9 and TRBJ2-3, is DTGVSQNPRHKITKRGQNVTFRCDPISEHNRLYWYRQTLGQGPEFLTYFQNEAQLEKSRLLSDRFSAERPKGSFSTLEIQRTEQGDSAMYLCASSRPGTSQYFGPGTRLTVL.

The chain joins TRBV6-4 to TRBJ2-1; 9 bases match TRBD1. Germline CDR1 is MRHNA and CDR2 is SNTAGT. V gave up 0 bases and J gave up 8 bases; unmatched junction bases: 8. CDR3 size: 16 residues. DNA for the CDR3: TGTGCCAGCAGTGACTCGCGGGACAGGGCCGTACATGAGCAGTTCTTC. Amino acid sequence: CASSDSRDRAVHEQFF.

This clone was found a few times. The chain has TRBV11-2 and TRBJ2-2, with 9 bases fitting TRBD2. There are 15 residues in the CDR3. Per germline, CDR1 SGHAT and CDR2 FQNNGV. J gave up 3 bases and V 5 bases, and 4 bases lay outside the gene matches. The CDR3 spells CASSLSGSYTGELFF. CDR3 DNA: TGTGCCAGCAGCCTTAGCGGGAGCTACACCGGGGAGCTGTTTTTT. The full variable domain, with the rest looked up from reference TRBV11-2 and TRBJ2-2, is EAGVAQSPRYKIIEKRQSVAFWCNPISGHATLYWYQQILGQGPKLLIQFQNNGVVDDSQLPKDRFSAERLKGVDSTLKIQPAKLEDSAVYLCASSLSGSYTGELFFGEGSRLTVL.

J is TRBJ2-7 and V is TRBV29-1; D perhaps matches TRBD1 (6 bases). V was pared by 7 bases and J by 3 bases, with 19 bases between. CDR3 length: 14 amino acids. Germline CDR1 and CDR2: SQVTM and ANQGSEA. In DNA form, the CDR3 reads TGCAGCGCCGTACTCCGAGGACAGCGCTACGAGCAGTACTTC. The encoded protein is CSAVLRGQRYEQYF.

The V call is TRBV11-3, the J call TRBJ1-1, with unresolved D. Trimming took off 1 base at V and 1 base at J, with 4 bases between the two ends. The germline CDR1 and CDR2 sequences are SGHNT and YENEEA. This CDR3 is 13 amino acids long. The CDR3 loop is CASSLGGNTEAFF. The CDR3, as DNA: TGTGCCAGCAGCTTAGGCGGGAACACTGAAGCTTTCTTT.

The gene calls are TRBV5-6 and TRBJ2-5; D is possibly TRBD2 (5 bases). This CDR3 has 17 residues. Trimming left V 3 bases short and J 1 base short, with 19 bases between. The germline CDR1 and CDR2 sequences are SGHDT and YYEEEE. CDR3 nucleotide sequence: TGTGCCAGCAGCTCTCGGGATAAGGGTTGGGGCCAAGAGACCCAGTACTTC. Protein: CASSSRDKGWGQETQYF.

The CDR3: CASSLSRSGANVLTF. CDR3 DNA sequence: TGCGCCAGCAGCCTTAGCCGCTCTGGGGCCAACGTCCTGACTTTC. The chain couples TRBV10-2 to TRBJ2-6; D gene ambiguous. The V end was cut by 6 bases, the J end by 0 bases, with 9 bases between. Per the germline V gene, CDR1 is WSHSY and CDR2 is SAAADI. The CDR3 totals 15 residues.

The table lists this clone with a count of one. J is TRBJ2-2 and V is TRBV13; 9 positions agree with TRBD1. Germline CDR1 is PRHDT and CDR2 is FYEKMQ (reference sequence). V was clipped by 4 bases and J by 4 bases; unmatched bases: 4. This CDR3 contains 15 residues. CDR3 amino acids: CASSWGQGGTGELFF. The CDR3, as DNA: TGTGCCAGCAGCTGGGGACAGGGTGGCACCGGGGAGCTGTTTTTT.

CDR3 coding DNA: TGTGCCAGCAGTTCTCTAGGGACTAGCGGGGGCGGTGAGCAGTTCTTC. Its protein is CASSSLGTSGGGEQFF. The chain carries TRBV28 and TRBJ2-1, with 14 nucleotides matching TRBD2. Trimming cost V 4 bases and J 9 bases; bases outside gene matches: 8. The CDR3 consists of 16 residues. The germline CDR1 and CDR2 sequences are MDHEN and SYDVKM.

This sequence joins TRBV6-5 and TRBJ2-1; 11 bases line up with TRBD2. The CDR3 contains 16 residues. In germline, CDR1 is MNHEY, CDR2 SVGAGI. J lost 5 bases, V lost 0 bases, and 3 bases had no gene match. The CDR3 DNA sequence: TGTGCCAGCAGTTACTCGGGTAGCGGGAGGGACAATGAGCAGTTCTTC. It translates to CASSYSGSGRDNEQFF.

The chain recombines TRBV18 with TRBJ2-3, with D unresolved. CDR1 is KGHSH and CDR2 is LQKENI in the germline V gene. The ends were cut back, 6 bases at V and 1 base at J, with 14 bases in the middle. The CDR3 has 15 residues. Here the CDR3 DNA reads TGTGCCAGCTCCCTGACTCGGTCTGGCACAGATACGCAGTATTTT. This codes for CASSLTRSGTDTQYF.

The rearrangement links TRBV11-3 to TRBJ2-1; D call uncertain. CDR1 and CDR2 from the germline V gene are SGHNT and YENEEA. Trimming removed 1 base from V and 4 bases from J, with 11 bases in between. The CDR3 is 15 residues long. CDR3 region: CASSLGAPEYNEQFF. CDR3 coding DNA: TGTGCCAGCAGCTTAGGGGCCCCGGAGTACAATGAGCAGTTCTTC.

This clone was seen only a few times. The genes are TRBV4-1 and TRBJ1-1, with 10 bases aligning to TRBD1. Germline values: CDR1 MGHRA, CDR2 YSYEKL. Trimming removed 0 bases from V and 8 bases from J; junction bases left unmatched: 3. The CDR3 covers 14 residues. CDR3 coding DNA: TGCGCCAGCAGCCAAGATAGGACAGGGGGAGAAGCTTTCTTT. Its protein is CASSQDRTGGEAFF.

This chain uses TRBV28 with TRBJ2-5, with D unclear. V was shortened by 4 bases and J by 1 base, with 13 bases between the two germline ends. The CDR3 runs 15 residues. In germline, CDR1 is MDHEN, CDR2 SYDVKM. The CDR3 nucleotides are TGTGCCAGCAGTTCCCGCAATATAATCCAAGAGACCCAGTACTTC. Its translation: CASSSRNIIQETQYF.

This chain links TRBV7-3 with TRBJ2-1, with 7 bases lining up with TRBD1. This CDR3 is built from 15 residues. J was trimmed by 8 bases and V by 5 bases; bases with no gene match: 12. CDR1 and CDR2 (germline): SGHTA, FQGTGA. The CDR3 region has the DNA TGTGCCAGCAGCCGCCGTGGGACAGTACAACATGAGCAGTTCTTC. Its protein is CASSRRGTVQHEQFF.

V and J are TRBV4-2 and TRBJ2-7; 7 bases align to TRBD2. V lost 2 bases, J lost 4 bases, and 11 bases stayed unmatched. Per the germline V gene, CDR1 is LGHNA and CDR2 is YNFKEQ. The CDR3 is 16 residues long. The CDR3 DNA is TGTGCCAGCAGCCAACTACCGGGACTAAATCTATACGAGCAGTACTTC. This sequence encodes CASSQLPGLNLYEQYF.